The 32 T cell receptor beta chains in this list originate from one sample, sequenced in a study of T cells in localized non-small cell lung cancer. The repertoire was sequenced with immunoSEQ multiplex PCR; TCRdb's copy has only in-frame clones and lacks some. The sample includes 60,000 to 85,000 clones, roughly nine tenths of them seen just once. The sequencing here drew on peripheral blood, taken before any cancer treatment. These TCRs come from a male donor at least 60 years old with stage III squamous cell lung carcinoma.

The J gene is TRBJ2-2, the V gene TRBV5-6; the D call may be TRBD1 or TRBD2 (7 bases each). Trimming took 4 bases from V and 4 from J, leaving 14 bases between them. Germline CDR1 SGHDT, CDR2 YYEEEE. The CDR3 has 15 residues. As DNA, the CDR3 is TGTGCCAGCAGCCCCCAGGGGGGGGGCACCGGGGAGCTGTTTTTT. Translation gives CASSPQGGGTGELFF.

The chain recombines TRBV5-1 with TRBJ2-3; 14 bases fit TRBD2. This CDR3 is 14 amino acids long. Germline loops: CDR1 SGHRS, CDR2 YFSETQ. V was pared by 4 bases and J by 7 bases, with 2 bases of the junction left unmatched. The CDR3 coding sequence is TGCGCCAGCAGCGGGACTAGCGGGGGTTATACGCAGTATTTT. Its protein is CASSGTSGGYTQYF. Together with reference TRBV5-1 and TRBJ2-3, the CDR3 gives the full variable domain: KAGVTQTPRYLIKTRGQQVTLSCSPISGHRSVSWYQQTPGQGLQFLFEYFSETQRNKGNFPGRFSGRQFSNSRSEMNVSTLELGDSALYLCASSGTSGGYTQYFGPGTRLTVL.

The gene calls are TRBV4-1 and TRBJ2-2, with D possibly TRBD2 on 5 matching bases. This CDR3 region has 15 residues. The V end was cut by 0 bases, the J end by 3 bases, with 8 bases between. Germline values: CDR1 MGHRA, CDR2 YSYEKL. CDR3 in amino acids: CASSQEDWDTGELFF. Written as DNA, the CDR3 is TGCGCCAGCAGCCAAGAGGACTGGGACACCGGGGAGCTGTTTTTT.

The chain carries TRBV6-1 and TRBJ1-5; tentatively, D is TRBD1 (6 bases). CDR1 is MNHNS, CDR2 SASEGT, per germline. The CDR3 runs to 16 residues. Deletions cut 0 bases from V and 7 bases from J, with 16 bases between. The CDR3 DNA follows: TGTGCCAGCAGTGAAGCGGTTGGGGGCGCAGGACAGCCCCAGCATTTT. Amino acids: CASSEAVGGAGQPQHF.

The rearrangement uses TRBV19 and TRBJ1-4; no reliable D call. Germline values: CDR1 LNHDA, CDR2 SQIVND (reference sequence). Trimming cost V 5 bases and J 7 bases, with 8 bases left between them. CDR3 length: 12 residues. CDR3 DNA: TGTGCCAGTAGTCACCGGGGTGAAAAACTGTTTTTT. Translating gives CASSHRGEKLFF.

The chain uses TRBV10-3 and TRBJ2-7; a weak D match, TRBD2 (7 bases). CDR3 length: 14 residues. Germline V gene sequence: CDR1 ENHRY, CDR2 SYGVKD. Trimming removed 2 bases from V and 4 bases from J, with 12 bases in between. CDR3 in DNA: TGTGCCATCAGTGAGAGGGGGGGGCAATACGAGCAGTACGTC. Its protein is CAISERGGQYEQYV.

The chain is built from TRBV18 and TRBJ2-1, with TRBD2 as a possible D gene (5 bases). Germline V gene data show CDR1 as KGHSH and CDR2 as LQKENI. The CDR3 spans 16 residues. The V end lost 4 bases, the J end lost 3 bases, and 16 bases lay between the germline ends. The CDR3 DNA is TGTGCCAGCTCACTTTTCCTAACGGGATACTACAATGAGCAGTTCTTC. Translated: CASSLFLTGYYNEQFF.

The chain has TRBV4-1 and TRBJ2-5; 10 nucleotides align to TRBD2. V was clipped by 2 bases and J by 2 bases; unmatched bases: 11. The CDR3 is 18 amino acids. From germline, CDR1 is MGHRA and CDR2 YSYEKL. CDR3 in DNA: TGCGCCAGCAGCCAATCAAAAGGGGGGACTAGCGCTCAAGAGACCCAGTACTTC. Translated, it gives CASSQSKGGTSAQETQYF.

This chain connects TRBV5-6 to TRBJ2-5; TRBD1 agrees at 7 bases. This CDR3 contains 14 residues. V lost 0 bases, J lost 1 base, and 0 bases stayed unmatched. Germline V CDR1 and CDR2: SGHDT, YYEEEE. This CDR3 reads CASSLGQGQETQYF. Here the CDR3 DNA reads TGTGCCAGCAGCTTGGGACAGGGCCAAGAGACCCAGTACTTC.

The chain combines TRBV6-1 with TRBJ2-5, with 7 nucleotides matching TRBD1. V gave up 6 bases and J gave up 5 bases; unmatched junction bases: 6. There are 13 residues in the CDR3. Germline CDR1 and CDR2: MNHNS and SASEGT. CDR3 loop: CASSYRGAETQYF. The CDR3 DNA follows: TGTGCCAGCAGCTACAGGGGAGCGGAGACCCAGTACTTC.

The chain is built from TRBV7-9 and TRBJ2-5; 7 positions match TRBD1. The V and J ends lost 4 bases and 3 bases, in that order; junction bases with no gene match: 2. The germline V gene has CDR1 SEHNR and CDR2 FQNEAQ (reference sequence). This CDR3 has 13 amino acids. CDR3 bases: TGTGCCAGCAGCTCGACAGGGAAAGAGACCCAGTACTTC. This codes for CASSSTGKETQYF.

The chain uses TRBV6-5 and TRBJ1-1; 8 positions match TRBD1. Germline assignment: CDR1 MNHEY and CDR2 SVGAGI. This CDR3 has 14 residues. V trimming: 4 bases; J trimming: 1 base; junction bases outside the gene matches: 2. The CDR3 DNA reads TGTGCCAGCAGTTTCCAGGGGGCGAACACTGAAGCTTTCTTT. Protein sequence: CASSFQGANTEAFF.

The chain recombines TRBV4-2 with TRBJ1-1, with D perhaps TRBD1 (5 bases). Deletions cut 4 bases from V and 1 base from J, with 10 bases between. This CDR3 contains 14 residues. Germline CDR1 LGHNA, CDR2 YNFKEQ. This CDR3 is CASSRAQGNTEAFF. Here the CDR3 DNA reads TGTGCCAGCAGCCGCGCGCAGGGGAACACTGAAGCTTTCTTT.

The V gene is TRBV4-3, the J gene TRBJ2-3; no definite D call. The V end was cut by 2 bases, the J end by 2 bases, with 5 bases between. Germline-derived CDR1 and CDR2 are LGHNA and YSLEER. The CDR3 has 13 residues. The CDR3 DNA sequence: TGCGCCAGCAGCCAAACATACACAGATACGCAGTATTTT. Amino acids: CASSQTYTDTQYF.

This clone has more than one count but fewer than ten. This chain connects TRBV7-6 to TRBJ2-5; D gene uncertain. V was trimmed by 1 base and J by 1 base, leaving 4 bases between them. The CDR3 spans 13 residues. The germline gives CDR1 SGHVS, CDR2 FNYEAQ. The CDR3 nucleotides read TGTGCCAGCAGCTTAGAGGCCCAAGAGACCCAGTACTTC. Protein: CASSLEAQETQYF.

The chain carries TRBV6-6 and TRBJ2-3; D remains ambiguous. This CDR3 comprises 14 residues. Trimming stripped 3 bases from V and 1 base from J, with 8 bases between. CDR1 is MNHNY and CDR2 is SVGAGI in the germline V gene (reference sequence). CDR3 in DNA: TGTGCCAGCAGTTATCAGGACGGCACAGATACGCAGTATTTT. It codes for CASSYQDGTDTQYF.

The table lists this clone with a count of one. The rearrangement uses TRBV4-1 and TRBJ1-2; weak D call: TRBD1 (5 bases). The CDR3 spans 14 residues. With 0 bases removed from V and 3 bases from J, the gap between germline ends came to 8 bases. Germline values: CDR1 MGHRA, CDR2 YSYEKL. Here the CDR3 reads CASSQDRADYGYTF. CDR3 DNA: TGCGCCAGCAGCCAAGACAGGGCTGACTATGGCTACACCTTC.

This chain joins TRBV27 and TRBJ2-5, with D perhaps matching TRBD2 (6 bases). Germline V lookup: CDR1 MNHEY, CDR2 SMNVEV (reference sequence). The CDR3 totals 14 residues. Trimming stripped 2 bases from V and 1 base from J, with 8 bases between. Here the CDR3 DNA reads TGTGCCAGCAGTTTACTCGGGAGCCAAGAGACCCAGTACTTC. This gives the protein CASSLLGSQETQYF.

This clone was found once. The chain uses TRBV19 and TRBJ1-4; 7 bases are shared with TRBD1. After removal of 5 bases from V and 7 bases from J, the junction contained 10 bases not matched to a gene. Germline CDR1 and CDR2: LNHDA and SQIVND (reference sequence). This CDR3 has 15 amino acids. The CDR3 here is CASSPRQGVAEKLFF. CDR3 sequence (DNA): TGTGCCAGTAGTCCCCGACAGGGAGTGGCTGAAAAACTGTTTTTT.

This clone was seen a few times. The J gene is TRBJ1-2, the V gene TRBV6-6; maybe TRBD1 (5 bases). The germline gives CDR1 MNHNY, CDR2 SVGAGI (reference sequence). This CDR3 has 14 residues. V lost 4 bases, J lost 1 base, and 10 bases lay in between. Here the CDR3 reads CASSFQGSNYGYTF. In DNA, the CDR3 is TGTGCCAGCAGTTTTCAGGGAAGTAACTATGGCTACACCTTC.

This clone was picked up one time. The junction departs from the called germline gene at one end, perhaps through a read error. The chain carries TRBV30 and TRBJ1-4; 9 nucleotides match TRBD1. Germline assignment: CDR1 GTSNPN and CDR2 SVGIG (reference sequence). The CDR3 contains 10 residues. The CDR3 nucleotides read TGTGCCTGGGCCGGGACAGGGTGTTATTTT. It translates to CAWAGTGCYF. Full variable domain (rest looked up from reference TRBV30 and TRBJ1-4): SQTIHQWPATLVQPVGSPLSLECTVEGTSNPNLYWYRQAAGRGLQLLFYSVGIGQISSEVPQNLSASRPQDRQFILSSKKLLLSDSGFYLCAWAGTGCYFGSGTQLSVL.

The sample holds a few counts of this clone. The rearrangement uses TRBV6-1 and TRBJ2-4, with no clear D. The CDR3 consists of 15 residues. Germline V gives CDR1 MNHNS, CDR2 SASEGT. V was pared by 1 base and J by 2 bases, with 9 bases between. CDR3 sequence reads: CASSEGPGPKNIQYF. The CDR3 DNA follows: TGTGCCAGCAGTGAAGGACCGGGTCCCAAAAACATTCAGTACTTC.

CDR3 nucleotides: TGTGCCAGCCAACAGTCACCCGGAAACACCATATATTTT. Its protein is CASQQSPGNTIYF. J is TRBJ1-3 and V is TRBV6-1; D not certain. There are 13 residues in the CDR3. The V gene's germline CDR1 is MNHNS and CDR2 SASEGT. The ends were cut back, 8 bases at V and 4 bases at J, with 12 bases in the middle.

This clone showed up just once. The gene calls are TRBV6-1 and TRBJ1-6; D is undetermined. The CDR3 is 12 amino acids. V was pared by 5 bases and J by 4 bases, with 3 bases between. Germline V CDR1 and CDR2: MNHNS, SASEGT. CDR3 loop: CASSLYNSPLHF. DNA of the CDR3: TGTGCCAGCAGTCTGTATAATTCACCCCTCCACTTT.

This chain connects TRBV10-3 to TRBJ2-3, with D maybe TRBD1 (5 bases). V lost 8 bases, J lost 2 bases, and 14 bases lay in between. This CDR3 comprises 14 residues. Germline CDR1 ENHRY, CDR2 SYGVKD. The CDR3 loop is CAIQSGLYTDTQYF. DNA for the CDR3: TGTGCCATCCAATCAGGGCTATACACAGATACGCAGTATTTT.

The J gene is TRBJ2-7, the V gene TRBV6-1; 7 bases map to TRBD2. This CDR3 comprises 14 residues. Germline CDR1 is MNHNS and CDR2 is SASEGT. J lost 12 bases, V lost 2 bases, and 13 bases had no gene match. The DNA of the CDR3 is TGTGCCAGCAGTGAATTTACGGGGGGAGCGTCTCGGTACGTC. It specifies CASSEFTGGASRYV.

The chain joins TRBV19 to TRBJ1-1, with 8 bases identical to TRBD1. The J segment lost 4 bases and the V segment lost 0 bases, leaving 7 bases of the junction unmatched. The CDR3 consists of 16 residues. The germline CDR1 and CDR2 sequences are LNHDA and SQIVND (reference sequence). Here the CDR3 DNA reads TGTGCCAGTAGTATAGACCCGACAGGGGTGGCCACTGAAGCTTTCTTT. It translates to CASSIDPTGVATEAFF.

The rearrangement links TRBV7-2 to TRBJ2-5; TRBD2 is a possible D gene (7 bases). The V gene lost 1 base and the J gene lost 5 bases, with 17 bases spanning the gap. Germline V gene data show CDR1 as SGHTA and CDR2 as FQGNSA. The CDR3 is 16 amino acids. In nucleotides, the CDR3 is TGTGCCAGCAGCTTAGAGAGTCGGGGGGCCGGGGAGACCCAGTACTTC. It translates to CASSLESRGAGETQYF. The full variable domain, rest sourced from reference TRBV7-2 and TRBJ2-5, is GAGVSQSPSNKVTEKGKDVELRCDPISGHTALYWYRQSLGQGLEFLIYFQGNSAPDKSGLPSDRFSAERTGGSVSTLTIQRTQQEDSAVYLCASSLESRGAGETQYFGPGTRLLVL.

The rearrangement joins TRBV7-2 to TRBJ2-1; D is possibly TRBD2 (6 bases). Germline V CDR1 and CDR2: SGHTA, FQGNSA. CDR3 length: 15 amino acids. Trimming shortened V by 5 bases and J by 3 bases, and 14 bases separated the two germline ends. CDR3 in amino acids: CASSPGTPHYNEQFF. The CDR3 bases are TGTGCCAGCAGCCCCGGGACTCCACACTACAATGAGCAGTTCTTC. Full variable domain (remainder filled in from reference TRBV7-2 and TRBJ2-1): GAGVSQSPSNKVTEKGKDVELRCDPISGHTALYWYRQSLGQGLEFLIYFQGNSAPDKSGLPSDRFSAERTGGSVSTLTIQRTQQEDSAVYLCASSPGTPHYNEQFFGPGTRLTVL.

The chain is built from TRBV19 and TRBJ1-6; perhaps TRBD1 as D (6 bases). Germline CDR1 is LNHDA and CDR2 is SQIVND (reference sequence). The CDR3 is 16 residues long. The V end lost 3 bases, the J end lost 10 bases, and 19 bases lay between the germline ends. CDR3 sequence (DNA): TGTGCCAGTAGTATGGGTCGGGGGGCTGATGGATCACCCCTCCACTTT. Translated, it gives CASSMGRGADGSPLHF.

The chain links TRBV7-7 to TRBJ2-5, with 8 bases identical to TRBD1. The CDR3 loop spans 15 amino acids. Germline V CDR1 and CDR2: SSHAT, FNYEAQ (reference sequence). V was pared by 0 bases and J by 5 bases, with 5 bases of the junction left unmatched. The CDR3 coding sequence is TGTGCCAGCAGCTTAGCGGGGGGACAGGCGGAGACCCAGTACTTC. Amino acid sequence: CASSLAGGQAETQYF.

This clone was seen only once. This sequence joins TRBV6-6 and TRBJ1-1, with 7 nucleotides matching TRBD1. Germline V gene lookup returns CDR1 MNHNY and CDR2 SVGAGI (reference sequence). The length of the CDR3 is 16 residues. V was clipped by 5 bases and J by 1 base; unmatched bases: 10. CDR3 nucleotides: TGTGCCAGCAGTCGGACTACAGGGGCCACGAACACTGAAGCTTTCTTT. Translated: CASSRTTGATNTEAFF.